This T cell receptor beta chain appears in the sequencing data of a study of shared clonotypes between healthy human individuals. The wider study: Each donor had three CD4 naive, three CD4 memory, two CD8 naive and one CD8 memory plate. Study results and limitations: Blood was the only sampled material, and tissue repertoires likely differ.

For this clone: The antigen is unknown.

TCRdb keeps only in-frame clones here, not all; method: immunoSEQ multiplex PCR. The profile covers about 1.5 million clones, with roughly 96% appearing a single time and roughly 1.2% taken by the ten largest. The V end was cut by 2 bases, the J end by 0 bases, with 8 bases between. Germline CDR1 reads KGHSH; CDR2 reads LQKENI. This CDR3 has 14 residues. The sequencing input was naive CD4+ T cells sorted from blood. Sample subset: CD45RA+ positively selected. This receptor was taken from a man in his thirties or forties in good health. V usage is TRBV18 and J usage is TRBJ2-7; D unresolved. The CDR3 DNA reads as TGTGCCAGCTCACCAGTCGTCGGCTCCTACGAGCAGTACTTC. This gives the protein CASSPVVGSYEQYF.